Sequencing of this TCR beta chain was carried out in a study of T cell repertoires in cytomegalovirus infection. The wider study: CMV epitopes that were recently identified and HLA-C-restricted were used alongside well-studied HLA-B-restricted ones. Carrying CMV and the relevant HLA type showed in public TCR beta signatures. Study observations and caveats: Ex vivo responses were dominated by HLA-C-restricted CMV-specific TCR beta clonotypes.

The V end was cut by 3 bases, the J end by 3 bases, with 9 bases between. Germline CDR1 SGHVS, CDR2 FQNEAQ. This CDR3 comprises 13 residues. TCRdb reanalysed the reads using MiXCR and keeps one entry per CDR3 protein. The table shows some 920,000 distinct CDR3 sequences, with about a third occurring only once. This clonotype came up a few times. Its antigen is not identified. This sequence joins TRBV7-8 and TRBJ2-7; unclear D gene. The TCR was taken from a human donor in good health (CMV status not recorded). Some clones in this sample may be carry-over from other donors' samples. Sequencing used cultured CD8+ T cells from PBMCs, obtained from culture after CMV antigen stimulation. CDR3 coding DNA: TGTGCCAGCAGCTTTCGTGGGTTCTACGAGCAGTACGTC. Encoded protein: CASSFRGFYEQYV.